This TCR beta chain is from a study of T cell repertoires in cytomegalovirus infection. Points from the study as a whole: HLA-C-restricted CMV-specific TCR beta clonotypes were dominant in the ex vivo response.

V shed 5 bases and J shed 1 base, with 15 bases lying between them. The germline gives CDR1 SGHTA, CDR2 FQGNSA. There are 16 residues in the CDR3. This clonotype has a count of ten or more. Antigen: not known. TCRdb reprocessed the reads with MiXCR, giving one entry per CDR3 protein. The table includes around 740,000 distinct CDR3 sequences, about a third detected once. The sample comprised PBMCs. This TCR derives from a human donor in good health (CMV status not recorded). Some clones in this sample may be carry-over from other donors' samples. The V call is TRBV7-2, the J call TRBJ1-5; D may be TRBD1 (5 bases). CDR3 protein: CASSPNSGWSNQPQHF. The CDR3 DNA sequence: TGTGCCAGCAGCCCAAACTCAGGGTGGAGCAATCAGCCCCAGCATTTT. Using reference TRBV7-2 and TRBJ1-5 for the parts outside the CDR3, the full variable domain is GAGVSQSPSNKVTEKGKDVELRCDPISGHTALYWYRQSLGQGLEFLIYFQGNSAPDKSGLPSDRFSAERTGGSVSTLTIQRTQQEDSAVYLCASSPNSGWSNQPQHFGDGTRLSIL.